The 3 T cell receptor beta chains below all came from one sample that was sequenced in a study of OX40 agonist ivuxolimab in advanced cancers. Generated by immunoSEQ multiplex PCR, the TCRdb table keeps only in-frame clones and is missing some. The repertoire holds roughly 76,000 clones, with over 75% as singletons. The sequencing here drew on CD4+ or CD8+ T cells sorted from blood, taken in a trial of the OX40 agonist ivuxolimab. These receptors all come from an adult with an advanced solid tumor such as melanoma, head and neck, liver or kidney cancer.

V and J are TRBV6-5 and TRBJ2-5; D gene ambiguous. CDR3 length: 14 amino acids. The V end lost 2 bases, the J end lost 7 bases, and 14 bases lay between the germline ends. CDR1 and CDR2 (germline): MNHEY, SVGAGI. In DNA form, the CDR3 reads TGTGCCAGCAGTTACATGGAGCATTCGGTGACCCAGTACTTC. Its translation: CASSYMEHSVTQYF.

This CDR3 is CASSTLGGTGVYEQYF. Here the CDR3 DNA reads TGTGCCAGCAGCACGCTCGGGGGGACAGGGGTTTACGAGCAGTACTTC. J is TRBJ2-5 and V is TRBV21-1; no DNA check was done on the table's D call, TRBD1. The tail of the sequence fits TRBJ2-7 better, so the J call may be wrong. TRBV21-1 is deemed a pseudogene. This CDR3 comprises 16 residues.

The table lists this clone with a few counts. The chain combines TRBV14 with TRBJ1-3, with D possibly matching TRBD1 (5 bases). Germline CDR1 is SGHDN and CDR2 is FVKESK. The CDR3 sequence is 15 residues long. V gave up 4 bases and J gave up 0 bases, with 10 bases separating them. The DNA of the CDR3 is TGTGCCAGCAGCCTAACGGGGGGCTCTGGAAACACCATATATTTT. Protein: CASSLTGGSGNTIYF.